This T cell receptor (beta chain) was identified during a study of T cell clonotyping in hematopoietic cell transplantation (dated by TCRdb to the early 2020s). Looking at the study overall: A total of 110 to 150 blood samples were collected in the study from 35 consecutive transplant recipients and their related donors. Recruitment of patients ran from late 2015 to early 2017, and follow-up continued until late 2020 or until death. Summary of the overall study and its limitations: The sample size was limited and the cells went unsorted, which meant the CD4 and CD8 repertoire contributions could not be told apart. Inverse Simpson Index values from donors and from recipients before transplant predicted broader TCR repertoire diversity after transplant. Just a small fraction of recipient repertoires overlapped with donor repertoires, and more than 95% appeared de novo at the given depth. A decrease in recipient TCR diversity was observed after transplant, and a progressive increase in pathologically expanded clonotypes was seen from day 30 to day 180.

The time point label for this specimen denotes: 30 days after allo-HCT. Blood samples were obtained from recipients approximately 28 days before transplant and at days 30, 100 and 180 after transplant. Nuclei Lysis Solution was used to extract genomic DNA from fresh or cryopreserved unfractionated peripheral blood mononuclear cells. The immunoSEQ assay, a bias-controlled multiplex PCR using V- and J-specific primers, was used to amplify TCR beta CDR3 regions from genomic DNA. A proprietary barcode and Illumina adapter sequences were added to the CDR3 amplicons in a second PCR step. An Illumina MiSeq instrument was used to sequence the CDR3 libraries. Regarding the original processing steps: Export and quality control were handled in immunoSEQ Analyzer 3.0, while downstream analyses relied on R Bioconductor and Immunarch. Only productive rearrangements in the normalized downsampled data set went into calculating the repertoire metrics. Clonotypes larger than 5 templates in the normalized cohort were defined as pathologically expanded. Repertoire diversity was measured with the Inverse Simpson Index. To capture all clonotypes, the CMV-specificity analyses were run on the non-normalized data set. Sourced from immuneACCESS, this table was stored by TCRdb with only in-frame sequences that have V and J called. A share of the clones is absent; for the studies checked, an unresolved V gene accounts for under half, and the remainder has no known explanation. V and J calls and clone size are those listed in that table; D and trimming were worked out from the DNA. Recorded for this sample are 11,000 to 15,000 clones; 90% to 95% of them occurred a single time. The ten largest clones capture roughly 4.5% of the sample.

With respect to this clone: Its recognized antigen is unknown. No clone much larger than this one lies a single base away; base qualities are absent.

Per the germline V gene, MNHEY is the CDR1 and SVGAGI is the CDR2. Inclusive of the bounding cysteine and phenylalanine, the CDR3 is 15 residues long. Only the CDR3 region is kept as DNA, spanning 45 bases read in frame from base 1. V is shortened by 8 bases, J by 3 bases, and the region joining them spans 17 bases. This specimen consisted of PBMCs, obtained 30 days after allogeneic stem cell transplant. In this chain, TRBV6-5 is recombined with TRBJ2-1; the D gene is perhaps TRBD1 or TRBD2, as each covers 5 bases. The clonotype was recovered from a male patient aged 60-70 years who had an allogeneic stem cell transplant from an unrelated donor, so the T cells may come from the graft donor. Some clones in this sample may be carry-over from other donors' samples. The DNA is TGTGCCAGCGCCCCGAGGGGATCGGACTACAATGAGCAGTTCTTC. Protein translation: CASAPRGSDYNEQFF.